The rows below give T cell receptor beta chains drawn from one sample of a study of radiotherapy plus CTLA-4 blockade in lung cancer. Produced via immunoSEQ multiplex PCR; TCRdb's table is partial and in-frame only. Here the sample spans 120,000 or so clones, around 90% being singletons. Sequenced material: peripheral blood, taken from a patient treated with radiotherapy plus ipilimumab. Receptors originate from a human donor with non-small cell lung cancer that progressed on radiotherapy plus ipilimumab. The CDR3 runs from the conserved cysteine through the conserved F or W. D genes are given only for firm matches. The listing skips clone size in some rows; elsewhere it reads once, few, many or a size class.

. | TRBJ2-3 | 13 | TRBV6-5 | TRBD1 | CASKGQGSDTQYF | TGTGCCAGCAAGGGACAGGGTTCAGATACGCAGTATTTT
. | TRBJ2-1 | 14 | TRBV4-2 | . | CASSPGTATNEQFF | TGTGCCAGCAGCCCGGGAACCGCTACCAATGAGCAGTTCTTC
. | TRBJ1-1 | 14 | TRBV19 | . | CASSMDRITTEAFF | TGTGCCAGTAGTATGGATCGGATTACGACTGAAGCTTTCTTT
. | TRBJ1-1 | 14 | TRBV28 | TRBD1 | CASSLHRGYTEAFF | TGTGCCAGCAGTTTACACAGGGGGTACACTGAAGCTTTCTTT
. | TRBJ2-5 | 15 | TRBV11-2 | . | CASSPLPLGGETQYF | TGTGCCAGCAGCCCTCTCCCACTAGGAGGAGAGACCCAGTACTTC
once | TRBJ2-5 | 15 | TRBV18 | . | CASSPPSLSKETQYF | TGTGCCAGCTCACCACCCTCTCTTAGTAAGGAGACCCAGTACTTC
. | TRBJ1-1 | 15 | TRBV5-1 | . | CASSFSGTQNTEAFF | TGCGCCAGCAGCTTCTCTGGGACACAGAACACTGAAGCTTTCTTT
. | TRBJ1-1 | 13 | TRBV19 | . | CASSKLQNTEAFF | TGTGCCAGTAGCAAATTACAGAACACTGAAGCTTTCTTT
. | TRBJ2-6 | 18 | TRBV27 | . | CASSAQQGNPSGANVLTF | TGTGCCAGCAGTGCCCAACAGGGTAATCCCTCTGGGGCCAACGTCCTGACTTTC
. | TRBJ2-2 | 21 | TRBV27 | TRBD2 | CASSPGAGTSGRARYTGELFF | TGTGCCAGCAGTCCAGGAGCCGGGACTAGCGGGAGGGCCCGGTACACCGGGGAGCTGTTTTTT
few | TRBJ1-2 | 13 | TRBV5-6 | . | CASSSGTHYGYTF | TGTGCCAGCAGCTCCGGGACACACTATGGCTACACCTTC
. | TRBJ2-2 | 16 | TRBV5-1 | TRBD2 | CASSLGGTRNTGELFF | TGCGCCAGCAGCTTGGGAGGGACTAGGAACACCGGGGAGCTGTTTTTT
. | TRBJ1-3 | 16 | TRBV9 | TRBD1 | CASSAPGGSGGNTIYF | TGTGCCAGCAGCGCTCCAGGGGGTTCGGGCGGAAACACCATATATTTT
. | TRBJ2-7 | 13 | TRBV6-5 | TRBD2 | CASRGLAGSGQYF | TGTGCCAGCAGAGGACTAGCGGGGTCCGGGCAGTACTTC
. | TRBJ2-1 | 18 | TRBV7-9 | TRBD2 | CASSLAVGLAGVFNEQFF | TGTGCCAGCAGCTTAGCGGTGGGACTAGCGGGAGTTTTTAATGAGCAGTTCTTC
few | TRBJ1-2 | 13 | TRBV2 | . | CASSEKFQDGYTF | TGTGCCAGCAGTGAAAAGTTTCAGGATGGCTACACCTTC
. | TRBJ2-1 | 12 | TRBV18 | . | CASSPGAAEQFF | TGTGCCAGCTCACCGGGAGCCGCTGAGCAGTTCTTC
. | TRBJ2-1 | 17 | TRBV15 | TRBD2 | CATSRNSGTSGADEQFF | TGTGCCACCAGCAGAAACTCCGGGACTAGCGGAGCGGATGAGCAGTTCTTC
few | TRBJ2-2 | 17 | TRBV7-3 | . | CASSLQGPTALAGELFF | TGTGCCAGCAGCTTACAGGGACCAACGGCGCTGGCCGGGGAGCTGTTTTTT
. | TRBJ2-2 | 15 | TRBV27 | TRBD1 | CASSLRGTGTGELFF | TGTGCCAGCAGTTTGAGAGGGACAGGGACCGGGGAGCTGTTTTTT
. | TRBJ2-5 | 17 | TRBV5-8 | . | CASSPVPRTLKAETQYF | TGTGCCAGCAGCCCGGTCCCCCGGACACTAAAAGCGGAGACCCAGTACTTC
. | TRBJ2-1 | 16 | TRBV18 | TRBD1 | CASSPDRVNYYNEQFF | TGTGCCAGCTCTCCCGACAGGGTGAATTACTACAATGAGCAGTTCTTC
. | TRBJ2-7 | 12 | TRBV2 | . | CASSEVRQSGYF | TGTGCCAGCAGTGAAGTACGACAATCTGGGTACTTC
. | TRBJ2-3 | 14 | TRBV6-1 | TRBD1 | CASIFGTGADTQYF | TGTGCCAGCATATTCGGGACAGGGGCAGATACGCAGTATTTT
. | TRBJ2-7 | 12 | TRBV19 | . | CASADRFYEQYF | TGTGCCAGTGCCGACAGGTTCTACGAGCAGTACTTC
. | TRBJ1-2 | 13 | TRBV4-1 | . | CASSQVGGYGYTF | TGCGCCAGCAGCCAAGTTGGGGGCTATGGCTACACCTTC
. | TRBJ1-3 | 16 | TRBV6-6 | . | CASSYRTLSSGNTIYF | TGTGCCAGCAGTTACCGGACGCTGAGCTCTGGAAACACCATATATTTT
. | TRBJ1-2 | 14 | TRBV27 | . | CASSPTGANYGYTF | TGTGCCAGCAGTCCGACAGGAGCTAACTATGGCTACACCTTC
. | TRBJ1-1 | 15 | TRBV27 | . | CASGPRANGNTEAFF | TGTGCCAGCGGCCCTCGAGCGAACGGGAACACTGAAGCTTTCTTT
once | TRBJ2-2 | 17 | TRBV4-1 | TRBD1 | CASSQLRGTGVSGELFF | TGCGCCAGCAGCCAACTCCGGGGGACAGGGGTATCGGGGGAGCTGTTTTTT
. | TRBJ1-3 | 13 | TRBV25-1 | . | CASSEKAGNTIYF | TGTGCCAGCAGTGAAAAGGCGGGAAACACCATATATTTT
. | TRBJ2-7 | 14 | TRBV6-5 | TRBD1 | CASVLRQGAYEQYF | TGTGCCAGCGTCCTGCGACAGGGGGCCTACGAGCAGTACTTC
. | TRBJ2-7 | 13 | TRBV5-4 | . | CASSRDLAYEQYF | TGTGCCAGCAGCCGGGATTTGGCCTACGAGCAGTACTTC
few | TRBJ2-7 | 13 | TRBV5-4 | . | CASSLQSSYEQYF | TGTGCCAGCAGCTTGCAGAGCTCCTACGAGCAGTACTTC
. | TRBJ2-5 | 13 | TRBV30 | TRBD2 | CAGSGGRDQTQYF | TGTGCTGGGAGTGGGGGGAGGGATCAGACCCAGTACTTC
. | TRBJ2-5 | 16 | TRBV5-1 | TRBD2 | CASSLGLAGGQETQYF | TGCGCCAGCAGCTTGGGACTAGCGGGGGGCCAAGAGACCCAGTACTTC
. | TRBJ2-3 | 15 | TRBV6-5 | . | CASSYLGQITDTQYF | TGTGCCAGCAGTTACTTAGGACAGATTACAGATACGCAGTATTTT
. | TRBJ1-4 | 15 | TRBV6-1 | . | CASSSGEAGGEKLFF | TGTGCCAGCAGCTCCGGAGAGGCGGGTGGTGAAAAACTGTTTTTT
. | TRBJ2-7 | 13 | TRBV5-1 | . | CASSLGTDYEQYF | TGCGCCAGCAGCCTTGGGACGGACTACGAGCAGTACTTC
once | TRBJ1-1 | 16 | TRBV27 | . | CATVGQWDKGNTEAFF | TGTGCCACAGTTGGGCAGTGGGACAAGGGGAACACTGAAGCTTTCTTT
. | TRBJ1-1 | 15 | TRBV5-6 | . | CASSFRAAMNTEAFF | TGTGCCAGCAGCTTTAGGGCAGCCATGAACACTGAAGCTTTCTTT
. | TRBJ2-7 | 13 | TRBV5-1 | . | CASSLAIVSEQYF | TGCGCCAGCAGCTTGGCCATAGTCTCCGAGCAGTACTTC
. | TRBJ1-1 | 16 | TRBV2 | . | CASMGGTGIGNTEAFF | TGTGCCAGCATGGGGGGTACCGGTATAGGGAACACTGAAGCTTTCTTT
. | TRBJ2-5 | 16 | TRBV27 | . | CASNVGWGAREETQYF | TGTGCCAGCAACGTCGGGTGGGGGGCAAGGGAAGAGACCCAGTACTTC
few | TRBJ2-2 | 18 | TRBV19 | TRBD2 | CASSPPGSGVLGTGELFF | TGTGCCAGTAGCCCCCCCGGTAGCGGGGTGCTTGGCACCGGGGAGCTGTTTTTT
. | TRBJ2-3 | 12 | TRBV5-4 | . | CASSPFTDTQYF | TGTGCCAGCAGCCCCTTCACAGATACGCAGTATTTT
. | TRBJ2-6 | 17 | TRBV11-2 | . | CASSLDAGFSGANVLTF | TGTGCCAGCAGCTTAGATGCGGGGTTTTCTGGGGCCAACGTCCTGACTTTC
. | TRBJ1-2 | 17 | TRBV11-2 | . | CASSPRFGPGSLDGYTF | TGTGCCAGCAGCCCCCGGTTTGGGCCCGGATCTTTGGATGGCTACACCTTC
. | TRBJ2-5 | 13 | TRBV29-1 | . | CSVDISMEETQYF | TGCAGCGTTGATATCTCTATGGAAGAGACCCAGTACTTC
. | TRBJ1-2 | 15 | TRBV5-1 | TRBD1 | CASSTTQGAVGGYTF | TGCGCCAGCAGCACCACACAGGGGGCCGTCGGAGGCTACACCTTC